These T cell receptor beta chains were read from a single sample in a study of identical twins. TCRdb passed the 5' RACE reads through MiXCR, listing each CDR3 protein once. The table records fewer than 650,000 distinct CDR3 sequences, approximately 9.6% of them present only once. The sample also formed part of further work on yellow fever vaccine responses in identical twins.

Sequenced: PBMCs. The receptors were sampled from a woman aged 18-29 years in good health. Each CDR3 is given with its conserved first and last residue. A D gene is named only where the DNA matches it firmly. Size is stated for part of the rows, as once, few or many counts, or as a class when the clone is expanded.

D gene: TRBD1
V gene: TRBV12-3/TRBV12-4
J gene: TRBJ1-5
clone size: -
CDR3 DNA: TGTGCCAGCAGTTTCTTTATAGGGGGCAGAGGGGGCAATCAGCCCCAGCATTTT
CDR3 protein: CASSFFIGGRGGNQPQHF

D gene: -
V gene: TRBV7-2
J gene: TRBJ1-6
clone size: -
CDR3 DNA: TGTGCCAGCAGCTTAGCGGGGCGGGGATACTATAGGGTTTCACCCCTCCACTTT
CDR3 protein: CASSLAGRGYYRVSPLHF

D gene: -
V gene: TRBV11-1
J gene: TRBJ1-6
clone size: -
CDR3 DNA: TGTGCCAGCAGCAGAGAGGGTTCCTATAATTCACCCCTCCACTTT
CDR3 protein: CASSREGSYNSPLHF

D gene: -
V gene: TRBV7-9
J gene: TRBJ1-1
clone size: few
CDR3 DNA: TGTGCCAGCAGCTTGGAGTCTGAAGCTTTCTTT
CDR3 protein: CASSLESEAFF

D gene: -
V gene: TRBV28
J gene: TRBJ2-3
clone size: -
CDR3 DNA: TGTGCCAGCAGCGGCGACTTCGGATTCACAGATACGCAGTATTTT
CDR3 protein: CASSGDFGFTDTQYF

D gene: -
V gene: TRBV4-2
J gene: TRBJ2-7
clone size: -
CDR3 DNA: TGTGCCAGCAGCCAAGAACGTGGTCGGGAAAACTACGAGCAGTACTTC
CDR3 protein: CASSQERGRENYEQYF

D gene: TRBD2
V gene: TRBV2
J gene: TRBJ2-5
clone size: few
CDR3 DNA: TGTGCCAGCAGTGACGGACTTCTAGCGGGAGGGTCAAAGACCCAGTACTTC
CDR3 protein: CASSDGLLAGGSKTQYF

D gene: -
V gene: TRBV20-1
J gene: TRBJ2-1
clone size: few
CDR3 DNA: TGCAGTGAGGGGATCCTGGGGGGGCGACCGGGGGGCCTCCGGCGTGTGGAGCAGTTCTTC
CDR3 protein: CSEGILGGRPGGLRRVEQFF

D gene: TRBD1
V gene: TRBV3-1
J gene: TRBJ1-3
clone size: many
CDR3 DNA: TGTGCCAGCAGCCAAGTTCTGGGGGCCAGGGGGCTCAGTGGAAACACCATATATTTT
CDR3 protein: CASSQVLGARGLSGNTIYF

D gene: -
V gene: TRBV24-1
J gene: TRBJ2-5
clone size: few
CDR3 DNA: TGTGCCACCAGTGATGGGACCCCATGGGAGACCCAGTACTTC
CDR3 protein: CATSDGTPWETQYF

D gene: -
V gene: TRBV19
J gene: TRBJ1-2
clone size: -
CDR3 DNA: TGTGCCAGTAGTACCCTCCAGGGGTGGGATGGCTACACCTTC
CDR3 protein: CASSTLQGWDGYTF

D gene: TRBD1
V gene: TRBV12-3/TRBV12-4
J gene: TRBJ2-7
clone size: few
CDR3 DNA: TGTGCCAGCAGTCAGGGGGATACTCTGGAGCAGTACTTC
CDR3 protein: CASSQGDTLEQYF

D gene: -
V gene: TRBV4-1
J gene: TRBJ2-1
clone size: -
CDR3 DNA: TGCGCCAGCAGCCAAGTCTGGGCAACGGGATGGGGTTCCAACGATCGGGATGAGCAGTTCTTC
CDR3 protein: CASSQVWATGWGSNDRDEQFF

D gene: -
V gene: TRBV29-1
J gene: TRBJ1-1
clone size: -
CDR3 DNA: TGCAGCGTTGAGGCTACTCTGAGCACTGAAGCTTTCTTT
CDR3 protein: CSVEATLSTEAFF

D gene: TRBD1
V gene: TRBV7-3
J gene: TRBJ1-6
clone size: -
CDR3 DNA: TGTGCCAGCAGCAGTCGGACAGGGGGCAATTCACCCCTCCACTTT
CDR3 protein: CASSSRTGGNSPLHF

D gene: TRBD2
V gene: TRBV6-1
J gene: TRBJ2-7
clone size: many
CDR3 DNA: TGTGCCAGCAGTGCCCCGGGACTAGCGGGAGGGCATATCGACCCTCCCTCCGAGCAGTACTTC
CDR3 protein: CASSAPGLAGGHIDPPSEQYF

D gene: -
V gene: TRBV6-2/TRBV6-3
J gene: TRBJ1-5
clone size: few
CDR3 DNA: TGTGCCACCGGGACGGGCAATCAGCCCCAGCATTTT
CDR3 protein: CATGTGNQPQHF

D gene: -
V gene: TRBV15
J gene: TRBJ2-2
clone size: many
CDR3 DNA: TGTGCCACCAGCAGCGCAGGCGGGGGCGCGAACACCGGGGAGCTGTTTTTT
CDR3 protein: CATSSAGGGANTGELFF

D gene: TRBD2
V gene: TRBV4-1
J gene: TRBJ2-3
clone size: -
CDR3 DNA: TGCGCCAGCAGCCAAGAGGATAGCGGGGCATATGGGGATACGCAGTATTTT
CDR3 protein: CASSQEDSGAYGDTQYF

D gene: TRBD1
V gene: TRBV7-6
J gene: TRBJ1-6
clone size: -
CDR3 DNA: TGTGCCAGCACTCCAGGGGGGTTGAATAATTCACCCCTCCACTTT
CDR3 protein: CASTPGGLNNSPLHF

D gene: TRBD2
V gene: TRBV6-1
J gene: TRBJ2-3
clone size: few
CDR3 DNA: TGTGCCAGCAGTCCGGGACTAGCGGGAGGTTATAGGACGCAGTATTTT
CDR3 protein: CASSPGLAGGYRTQYF

D gene: -
V gene: TRBV20-1
J gene: TRBJ2-3
clone size: -
CDR3 DNA: TGCAGTGCTGTAAACACAGATACGCAGTATTTT
CDR3 protein: CSAVNTDTQYF

D gene: -
V gene: TRBV28
J gene: TRBJ2-7
clone size: -
CDR3 DNA: TGTGCCAGCGCCGCCCTCCGAACCTACGAGCAGTACTTC
CDR3 protein: CASAALRTYEQYF

D gene: TRBD1
V gene: TRBV6-1
J gene: TRBJ1-1
clone size: few
CDR3 DNA: TGTGCCAGCAGTGAACCGGGACAGGGCCTTACAGAAGCTTTCTTT
CDR3 protein: CASSEPGQGLTEAFF

D gene: TRBD2
V gene: TRBV6-2/TRBV6-3
J gene: TRBJ2-7
clone size: few
CDR3 DNA: TGTGCCACCACGGGCCTAGCGGGCCTCTACGAGCAGTACTTC
CDR3 protein: CATTGLAGLYEQYF

D gene: -
V gene: TRBV6-6
J gene: TRBJ2-4
clone size: -
CDR3 DNA: TGTGCCAGCTGGGGTTTTCGGCGGGGACTAGCCAAAAACATTCAGTACTTC
CDR3 protein: CASWGFRRGLAKNIQYF

D gene: TRBD1
V gene: TRBV18
J gene: TRBJ1-5
clone size: many
CDR3 DNA: TGTGCCAGCTCATCAGGGGGTTTAAACCAGCCCCAGCATTTT
CDR3 protein: CASSSGGLNQPQHF

D gene: -
V gene: TRBV14
J gene: TRBJ1-1
clone size: -
CDR3 DNA: TGTGCCAGCAGCCAATATCATTTCCCGGACACTGAAGCTTTCTTT
CDR3 protein: CASSQYHFPDTEAFF

D gene: TRBD2
V gene: TRBV12-3/TRBV12-4
J gene: TRBJ2-1
clone size: many
CDR3 DNA: TGTGCCAGCAGTTTACTAGCGGATGAGCAGTTCTTC
CDR3 protein: CASSLLADEQFF

D gene: TRBD2
V gene: TRBV24-1
J gene: TRBJ2-1
clone size: many
CDR3 DNA: TGTGCCACCAGTGACGCGGGACTAGCGAACAATGAGCAGTTCTTC
CDR3 protein: CATSDAGLANNEQFF

D gene: -
V gene: TRBV10-3
J gene: TRBJ2-2
clone size: many
CDR3 DNA: TGTGCCATTAAACCGGGACGGACCACCGGGGAGCTGTTTTTT
CDR3 protein: CAIKPGRTTGELFF

D gene: -
V gene: TRBV25-1
J gene: TRBJ1-2
clone size: many
CDR3 DNA: TGTGCCAGCAGTCCTCAAGACAGGATCAGCTATGGCTACACCTTC
CDR3 protein: CASSPQDRISYGYTF

D gene: TRBD2
V gene: TRBV15
J gene: TRBJ2-5
clone size: many
CDR3 DNA: TGTGCCACCAGCAGAGATCTAGCGGGGGGGATCACCAGTGAGACCCAGTACTTC
CDR3 protein: CATSRDLAGGITSETQYF

D gene: -
V gene: TRBV20-1
J gene: TRBJ2-1
clone size: many
CDR3 DNA: TGCAGTGCTAGTGTTAGGAGCTCCTACAATGAGCAGTTCTTC
CDR3 protein: CSASVRSSYNEQFF

D gene: TRBD1
V gene: TRBV4-1
J gene: TRBJ2-5
clone size: -
CDR3 DNA: TGCGCCAGCAGCCCGGGACAGGGGAAGTTGGAGACCCAGTACTTC
CDR3 protein: CASSPGQGKLETQYF

D gene: TRBD2
V gene: TRBV10-3
J gene: TRBJ2-1
clone size: many
CDR3 DNA: TGTGCCATCAGTCGAACCTCCGGGACTAGCGCCTACCATGAGCAGTTCTTC
CDR3 protein: CAISRTSGTSAYHEQFF

D gene: TRBD2
V gene: TRBV5-5
J gene: TRBJ2-1
clone size: -
CDR3 DNA: TGTGCCAGCGCCACCCTAGCGGGAACCTACAATGAGCAGTTCTTC
CDR3 protein: CASATLAGTYNEQFF

D gene: TRBD2
V gene: TRBV27
J gene: TRBJ2-3
clone size: -
CDR3 DNA: TGTGCCAGCAGGAAGTTACTAGCGGTGGGAGATACGCAGTATTTT
CDR3 protein: CASRKLLAVGDTQYF

D gene: TRBD1
V gene: TRBV6-5
J gene: TRBJ2-5
clone size: many
CDR3 DNA: TGTGCCAGCAGTTACTCCTCAGGGACAGGGGAGACCCAGTACTTC
CDR3 protein: CASSYSSGTGETQYF

D gene: -
V gene: TRBV20-1
J gene: TRBJ2-3
clone size: -
CDR3 DNA: TGCAGTGCTACAATACCCGCCGGGACTCCTAACGGTCGACGGGGAGATACGCAGTATTTT
CDR3 protein: CSATIPAGTPNGRRGDTQYF

D gene: -
V gene: TRBV20-1
J gene: TRBJ2-4
clone size: many
CDR3 DNA: TGCAGTGCTAGAGATCAGGTTCTAGCCAAAAACATTCAGTACTTC
CDR3 protein: CSARDQVLAKNIQYF

D gene: TRBD1
V gene: TRBV29-1
J gene: TRBJ2-5
clone size: many
CDR3 DNA: TGCAGCGTGGCAGGACAGGACCAAGAGACCCAGTACTTC
CDR3 protein: CSVAGQDQETQYF

D gene: -
V gene: TRBV20-1
J gene: TRBJ2-7
clone size: -
CDR3 DNA: TGCAGTGCTAGAGAAGCTAGCGTGGACTACGAGCAGTACTTC
CDR3 protein: CSAREASVDYEQYF

D gene: -
V gene: TRBV5-1
J gene: TRBJ2-1
clone size: many
CDR3 DNA: TGCGCCAGCAGCTTGGGGAGCGGCCCCTACAATGAGCAGTTCTTC
CDR3 protein: CASSLGSGPYNEQFF

D gene: TRBD1
V gene: TRBV28
J gene: TRBJ2-2
clone size: few
CDR3 DNA: TGTGCCAGCAGTCCACTACCGCCCCGGGACAGGGGGCGGTCCGGGGAGCTGTTTTTT
CDR3 protein: CASSPLPPRDRGRSGELFF

D gene: TRBD2
V gene: TRBV7-9
J gene: TRBJ2-1
clone size: -
CDR3 DNA: TGTGCCAGCAGCTTAATAACAGCGGGGGGAGATGAGCAGTTCTTC
CDR3 protein: CASSLITAGGDEQFF

D gene: -
V gene: TRBV27
J gene: TRBJ2-7
clone size: -
CDR3 DNA: TGTGCCAGCAGTTTAGGGACACACTACGAGCAGTACTTC
CDR3 protein: CASSLGTHYEQYF

D gene: TRBD2
V gene: TRBV20-1
J gene: TRBJ2-7
clone size: many
CDR3 DNA: TGCAGTGCTAGGGATCTAGCGGGAGACTACGAGCAGTACTTC
CDR3 protein: CSARDLAGDYEQYF

D gene: -
V gene: TRBV5-1
J gene: TRBJ2-1
clone size: few
CDR3 DNA: TGCGCCAGCAGCTTCGAACTAGGGTGGTCGTATGAGCAGTTCTTC
CDR3 protein: CASSFELGWSYEQFF

D gene: -
V gene: TRBV28
J gene: TRBJ2-5
clone size: few
CDR3 DNA: TGTGCCAGCAGTTTAAGGGGCCGGGACCAAGAGACCCAGTACTTC
CDR3 protein: CASSLRGRDQETQYF

D gene: TRBD1
V gene: TRBV6-1
J gene: TRBJ2-1
clone size: -
CDR3 DNA: TGTGCCAGCAGTCCAACAGGGGCGGGCAATGAGCAGTTCTTC
CDR3 protein: CASSPTGAGNEQFF

D gene: TRBD2
V gene: TRBV7-2
J gene: TRBJ2-5
clone size: many
CDR3 DNA: TGTGCCAGCAGCTTAGTAACTAGCGGGAAAGAGACCCAGTACTTC
CDR3 protein: CASSLVTSGKETQYF

D gene: TRBD1
V gene: TRBV12-3/TRBV12-4
J gene: TRBJ1-4
clone size: -
CDR3 DNA: TGTGCCAGCCGGACAGGGGTGGTTGAAAAACTGTTTTTT
CDR3 protein: CASRTGVVEKLFF

D gene: -
V gene: TRBV21-1
J gene: TRBJ2-1
clone size: -
CDR3 DNA: TGTGCCAGCAGCTTCCCAGGGGGGACAGGTCGCCAGGAGTCCTACAATGAGCAGTTCTTC
CDR3 protein: CASSFPGGTGRQESYNEQFF

D gene: -
V gene: TRBV6-2/TRBV6-3
J gene: TRBJ1-4
clone size: few
CDR3 DNA: TGTGCCAGCAGTTACCCTAACAGGATGCTGTTTTTT
CDR3 protein: CASSYPNRMLFF